The 8 T cell receptor beta chains below were found in one sample sequenced in a study of cytomegalovirus exposure and HLA in healthy donors. PCR primers comprised 60 Vbeta and 13 Jbeta primers. Clones were sequenced by immunoSEQ multiplex PCR, and TCRdb holds only the in-frame ones, with some missing. The top ten hold roughly 2% of the sample, which has about 160,000 clones, roughly 90% seen once. Sequencing was performed on PBMCs. The receptors were gathered from a woman aged 18-29 years in good health and CMV-seronegative.

J is TRBJ1-2 and V is TRBV27; D perhaps matches TRBD1 (5 bases). The V gene's germline CDR1 is MNHEY and CDR2 SMNVEV (reference sequence). This CDR3 spans 17 amino acids. Between the trimmed V and J ends, which lost 0 bases and 1 base, there was a span of 15 bases. CDR3 sequence: CASSLSGLGGGNYGYTF. CDR3 coding DNA: TGTGCCAGCAGTTTATCGGGGCTAGGCGGGGGTAACTATGGCTACACCTTC.

V is TRBV2 and J is TRBJ1-5; perhaps TRBD1 as D (5 bases). Trimming left V 6 bases short and J 11 bases short, with 14 bases between. The length of the CDR3 is 12 residues. CDR1 and CDR2 (germline): SNHLY, FYNNEI. This chain's CDR3 is CASSEGGGAQHF. CDR3 in DNA: TGTGCCAGCAGCGAGGGCGGAGGGGCCCAGCATTTT.

This chain connects TRBV25-1 to TRBJ1-1; D not resolved. The CDR3 spans 14 residues. Deletions cut 2 bases from V and 2 bases from J, with 9 bases between. Per germline, CDR1 MGHDK and CDR2 SYGVNS. Here the CDR3 DNA reads TGTGCCAGCAGTGAACCCACAGAAAACACTGAAGCTTTCTTT. It yields the protein CASSEPTENTEAFF.

This chain uses TRBV7-8 with TRBJ1-2; no reliable D call. CDR1 is SGHVS and CDR2 is FQNEAQ in the germline V gene. The ends were cut back, 1 base at V and 6 bases at J, with 6 bases in the middle. The CDR3 length is 12 residues. Here the CDR3 reads CASSLGRDGYTF. CDR3 sequence (DNA): TGTGCCAGCAGCTTAGGCCGAGATGGCTACACCTTC.

The chain has TRBV4-1 and TRBJ1-1; D is undetermined. Germline CDR1 reads MGHRA; CDR2 reads YSYEKL. Trimming stripped 0 bases from V and 1 base from J, with 9 bases between. The CDR3 loop spans 15 amino acids. The CDR3 protein is CASSQEGAGNTEAFF. CDR3 in DNA: TGCGCCAGCAGCCAAGAGGGAGCCGGGAACACTGAAGCTTTCTTT.

The chain employs TRBV6-1 and TRBJ2-1; 16 bases agree with TRBD2. V gave up 2 bases and J gave up 0 bases; unmatched junction bases: 4. The CDR3 spans 19 residues. In germline, CDR1 is MNHNS, CDR2 SASEGT. CDR3 in amino acids: CASSELGLAGGSSYNEQFF. In DNA, the CDR3 is TGTGCCAGCAGTGAATTGGGACTAGCGGGGGGGAGCTCCTACAATGAGCAGTTCTTC.

The genes are TRBV30 and TRBJ1-1, with D possibly being TRBD1 (5 bases). V was cut by 0 bases and J by 3 bases, with 20 bases left in between. The germline gives CDR1 GTSNPN, CDR2 SVGIG (reference sequence). This CDR3 comprises 17 residues. The CDR3 here is CAWSVVGGIDMDTEAFF. The CDR3 region has the DNA TGTGCCTGGAGTGTGGTCGGGGGTATAGATATGGACACTGAAGCTTTCTTT.

This clone was picked up one time. The chain uses TRBV19 and TRBJ2-1; D ambiguous. Trimming removed 3 bases from V and 4 bases from J, with 7 bases in between. The CDR3 totals 13 residues. Per the germline V gene, CDR1 is LNHDA and CDR2 is SQIVND (reference sequence). In DNA form, the CDR3 reads TGTGCCAGTAGTATTTCCCTTTACAATGAGCAGTTCTTC. Translating it yields CASSISLYNEQFF.